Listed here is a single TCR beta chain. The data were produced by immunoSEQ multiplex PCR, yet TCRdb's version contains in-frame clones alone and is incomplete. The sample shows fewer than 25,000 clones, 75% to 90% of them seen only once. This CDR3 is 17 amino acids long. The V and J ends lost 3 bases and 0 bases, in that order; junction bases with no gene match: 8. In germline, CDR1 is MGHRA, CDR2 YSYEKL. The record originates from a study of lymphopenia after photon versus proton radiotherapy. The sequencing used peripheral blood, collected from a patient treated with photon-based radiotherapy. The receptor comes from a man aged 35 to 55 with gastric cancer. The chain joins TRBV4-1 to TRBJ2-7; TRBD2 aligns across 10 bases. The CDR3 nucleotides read TGCGCCAGCAGCCACCCCCTAGCGGGGGCTAGCTCCTACGAGCAGTACTTC. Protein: CASSHPLAGASSYEQYF.